This section outlines one T cell receptor (beta chain) sequence together with its context. What it binds is not known. The sample belongs to a study of Tregs in tolerant kidney transplant recipients. An overnight rest at 37°C with about 200 IU/ml IL-2 preceded regulatory T cell sorting from thawed PBMCs. Produced via immunoSEQ multiplex PCR; TCRdb's table is partial and in-frame only. The data hold over 50,000 clones, with approximately 85% observed a single time. Regarding the study as a whole: Validation in larger populations is needed because few patients were studied.

V gave up 5 bases and J gave up 3 bases; unmatched junction bases: 13. CDR1 and CDR2 from the germline V gene are MDHEN and SYDVKM. CDR3 length: 18 residues. Sample: Tregs from blood, taken before the transplant. The source is a human donor who received a combined kidney and bone marrow transplant. This rearrangement joins TRBV28 to TRBJ2-1; 10 positions agree with TRBD2. The CDR3 is CASSPWPLAGVVYNEQFF. The CDR3 DNA reads TGTGCCAGCAGTCCATGGCCCCTAGCGGGAGTTGTCTACAATGAGCAGTTCTTC. Full variable domain (remainder filled in from reference TRBV28 and TRBJ2-1): DVKVTQSSRYLVKRTGEKVFLECVQDMDHENMFWYRQDPGLGLRLIYFSYDVKMKEKGDIPEGYSVSREKKERFSLILESASTNQTSMYLCASSPWPLAGVVYNEQFFGPGTRLTVL.